Below are 8 T cell receptor beta chains sequenced from a single sample in a study of blood T cell repertoires in COVID-19. TCRdb's table, derived via immunoSEQ multiplex PCR, lists solely in-frame clones and lacks some. Here the sample spans about 400,000 clones, nearly 90% being singletons. Sequencing was done on a sample of PBMCs or T cells enriched from blood (not recorded which). The receptors stem from a woman aged 40-49 years with acute COVID-19.

This rearrangement joins TRBV14 to TRBJ2-1; 11 bases line up with TRBD2. CDR1 is SGHDN, CDR2 FVKESK, per germline. V gave up 1 base and J gave up 7 bases; unmatched junction bases: 9. The CDR3 contains 17 residues. In nucleotides, the CDR3 is TGTGCCAGCAGCCAAGTAGTTGTAGCGGGGGGGATGAATGAGCAGTTCTTC. It codes for CASSQVVVAGGMNEQFF.

The chain has TRBV19 and TRBJ1-5, with 12 bases matching TRBD1. This CDR3 is built from 14 residues. Germline lookup yields CDR1 LNHDA and CDR2 SQIVND (reference sequence). V shed 5 bases, J shed 7 bases, and the junction held 3 bases outside the gene matches. This chain's CDR3 is CASSGGTGGQPQHF. The CDR3 nucleotides read TGTGCCAGTAGTGGTGGGACAGGGGGCCAGCCCCAGCATTTT.

This rearrangement joins TRBV2 to TRBJ2-7; 8 bases align to TRBD1. V was clipped by 6 bases and J by 5 bases; unmatched bases: 3. Germline V CDR1 and CDR2: SNHLY, FYNNEI. The CDR3 is 12 residues long. The CDR3 sequence is CASSRTGNEQYF. CDR3 in DNA: TGTGCCAGCAGCAGGACAGGGAACGAGCAGTACTTC.

This clone has just one count. The rearrangement uses TRBV9 and TRBJ2-1, with 8 nucleotides matching TRBD2. The V gene's germline CDR1 is SGDLS and CDR2 YYNGEE. There are 16 residues in the CDR3. V lost 4 bases and J lost 10; bases outside the gene matches: 16. The CDR3, as DNA: TGTGCCAGCAGCATAAGCGGGGGCCCCTCGTCCACAGAGCAGTTCTTC. It specifies CASSISGGPSSTEQFF. The whole variable domain, filled in from reference TRBV9 and TRBJ2-1, reads DSGVTQTPKHLITATGQRVTLRCSPRSGDLSVYWYQQSLDQGLQFLIQYYNGEERAKGNILERFSAQQFPDLHSELNLSSLELGDSALYFCASSISGGPSSTEQFFGPGTRLTVL.

This clone was recorded many times. The chain employs TRBV7-9 and TRBJ1-4, with D maybe TRBD1 (5 bases). Per germline, CDR1 SEHNR and CDR2 FQNEAQ (reference sequence). The CDR3 totals 15 residues. The V gene lost 2 bases and the J gene lost 7 bases, with 14 bases spanning the gap. The CDR3 protein is CASSLSRVKVEKLFF. In DNA form, the CDR3 reads TGTGCCAGCAGCTTATCCAGGGTTAAGGTTGAAAAACTGTTTTTT.

The rearrangement joins TRBV4-1 to TRBJ1-6, with D possibly TRBD1 on 5 matching bases. Per the germline V gene, CDR1 is MGHRA and CDR2 is YSYEKL. This CDR3 has 18 amino acids. V was clipped by 0 bases and J by 10 bases, with 22 bases between them. This chain's CDR3 is CASSQDYRPFSTLSPLHF. CDR3 in DNA: TGCGCCAGCAGCCAAGATTACAGGCCTTTCAGTACGTTATCACCCCTCCACTTT.

J is TRBJ1-1 and V is TRBV19, with D possibly matching TRBD1 (5 bases). The length of the CDR3 is 15 residues. V was pared by 5 bases and J by 4 bases, with 17 bases between. Germline assignment: CDR1 LNHDA and CDR2 SQIVND (reference sequence). As DNA, the CDR3 is TGTGCCAGTAGTCTCCGCAGGGAGGCGGTCACTGAAGCTTTCTTT. The encoded protein is CASSLRREAVTEAFF. Together with reference TRBV19 and TRBJ1-1, the CDR3 gives the full variable domain: DGGITQSPKYLFRKEGQNVTLSCEQNLNHDAMYWYRQDPGQGLRLIYYSQIVNDFQKGDIAEGYSVSREKKESFPLTVTSAQKNPTAFYLCASSLRREAVTEAFFGQGTRLTVV.

The V call is TRBV27, the J call TRBJ1-5; 7 bases align to TRBD1. V dropped 3 bases and J dropped 5; count of bases not matched to a gene: 4. Germline V gene data show CDR1 as MNHEY and CDR2 as SMNVEV (reference sequence). The CDR3 runs to 14 residues. The DNA for the CDR3 is TGTGCCAGCAGTTTCTCAGGGGGACATCAGCCCCAGCATTTT. Translated, it gives CASSFSGGHQPQHF.